The 23 T cell receptor beta chains listed next were all sequenced from one sample in a study of shared clonotypes between healthy human individuals. The method was immunoSEQ multiplex PCR; TCRdb's version includes in-frame clones alone and lacks a portion of them. In the table there are under 2,500,000 clones, more than 90% of which are singletons. Specimen: naive CD4+ T cells sorted from blood. Subset defined: CD45RA+ positively selected. The receptors shown here come from a man between 18 and 35 years old in good health.

This sequence joins TRBV18 and TRBJ2-7; 8 bases align to TRBD1. This CDR3 has 15 residues. Germline V gives CDR1 KGHSH, CDR2 LQKENI. After removal of 2 bases from V and 7 bases from J, the junction contained 10 bases not matched to a gene. The CDR3 DNA is TGTGCCAGCTCACCAGGCGACCAGGGGGCGAGGGAGCAGTACTTC. This codes for CASSPGDQGAREQYF.

V and J are TRBV29-1 and TRBJ1-1, with D unresolved. The V gene's germline CDR1 is SQVTM and CDR2 ANQGSEA. The CDR3 contains 14 residues. Trimming pared 6 bases from V and 0 bases from J, leaving 14 bases between. In DNA, the CDR3 is TGCAGCGTGGGGATGACCGTGTTGAACACTGAAGCTTTCTTT. It is translated as CSVGMTVLNTEAFF.

CDR3: CASSFGLQAYEQYF. In nucleotides, the CDR3 is TGCGCCAGCAGCTTCGGTCTCCAGGCCTACGAGCAGTACTTC. V is TRBV5-1 and J is TRBJ2-7; D call uncertain. The germline V gene has CDR1 SGHRS and CDR2 YFSETQ. V lost 2 bases and J 2 bases, leaving 11 bases between the germline ends. This CDR3 contains 14 residues.

This sequence joins TRBV6-1 and TRBJ1-6, with a tentative D call TRBD1 (5 bases). This CDR3 region has 13 residues. V dropped 8 bases and J dropped 7 bases, with 12 bases sitting between them. Germline V lookup: CDR1 MNHNS, CDR2 SASEGT. For the CDR3, the DNA is TGTGCCAGCGTTTCAGGGAAAAATTCACCCCTCCACTTT. It encodes CASVSGKNSPLHF.

This clone appeared once. The chain carries TRBV5-1 and TRBJ1-6; D is unclear. The germline gives CDR1 SGHRS, CDR2 YFSETQ. Trimming cost V 3 bases and J 6 bases, with 10 bases left between them. This CDR3 has 14 residues. In nucleotides, the CDR3 is TGCGCCAGCAGCTCGACGGCTCCTAATTCACCCCTCCACTTT. Amino acid sequence: CASSSTAPNSPLHF.

The chain uses TRBV21-1 and TRBJ2-7; TRBD2, as called in the table, went unchecked against the DNA. TRBV21-1 is designated a pseudogene. This CDR3 region has 17 residues. For the CDR3, the DNA is TGTGCCAGCAGCAAAGTGGGGTCTAGCGGGAGTTTCCACGAGCAGTACTTC. Protein: CASSKVGSSGSFHEQYF.

CDR3 coding DNA: TGTGCCAGCAGCCTTACAGGGGGCAGCGAGACCCAGTACTTC. Its protein product is CASSLTGGSETQYF. The V call is TRBV11-2, the J call TRBJ2-5, with TRBD1 identical over 9 bases. The germline gives CDR1 SGHAT, CDR2 FQNNGV. The CDR3 extends over 14 amino acids. The ends lost 5 bases at V and 5 bases at J; junction bases unmatched: 6.

Concerning this clone itself: Other DNA sequences in the same sample also yield this CDR3. V is TRBV6-1 and J is TRBJ1-4, with no clear D. Germline V CDR1 and CDR2: MNHNS, SASEGT. V dropped 4 bases and J dropped 0 bases, with 6 bases sitting between them. The CDR3 runs 14 residues. The CDR3 reads CASSVLATNEKLFF. The CDR3 DNA sequence: TGTGCCAGCAGTGTTCTTGCAACTAATGAAAAACTGTTTTTT.

With regard to this clone: The germline gene is not matched at one end of the junction; a read error may be the cause. V usage is TRBV5-5 and J usage is TRBJ2-7; the D gene could be TRBD1 or TRBD2 (5 bases each). The CDR3 sequence is 12 residues long. Germline CDR1 and CDR2: SGHKS and YYEKEE (reference sequence). The CDR3 sequence: CASSLVSTGTDF. CDR3 DNA sequence: TGTGCCAGCAGCTTAGTTTCGACCGGGACGGACTTC.

The rearrangement links TRBV5-1 to TRBJ1-2; D gene uncertain. From germline, CDR1 is SGHRS and CDR2 YFSETQ. CDR3 size: 11 residues. V was trimmed by 2 bases and J by 8 bases, leaving 7 bases between them. The CDR3 here is CASSFRGGYTF. The CDR3 DNA follows: TGCGCCAGCAGCTTCCGTGGGGGCTACACCTTC.

With respect to this clone: Other DNA sequences of this sample code for an identical CDR3. The chain has TRBV11-2 and TRBJ2-7; 8 positions agree with TRBD2. The CDR3 spans 14 residues. V lost 2 bases, J lost 4 bases, and 4 bases stayed unmatched. Germline V gene data show CDR1 as SGHAT and CDR2 as FQNNGV. The CDR3: CASSLSGSFYEQYF. For the CDR3, the DNA is TGTGCCAGCAGCTTAAGCGGGAGCTTTTACGAGCAGTACTTC. The full variable domain, completed using reference TRBV11-2 and TRBJ2-7, is EAGVAQSPRYKIIEKRQSVAFWCNPISGHATLYWYQQILGQGPKLLIQFQNNGVVDDSQLPKDRFSAERLKGVDSTLKIQPAKLEDSAVYLCASSLSGSFYEQYFGPGTRLTVT.

The chain has TRBV7-2 and TRBJ1-1; D unclear. Looked up from germline, CDR1 is SGHTA and CDR2 is FQGNSA. The CDR3 length is 14 residues. V was cut by 3 bases and J by 1 base, with 9 bases left in between. The CDR3: CASSFLKGNTEAFF. CDR3 sequence (DNA): TGTGCCAGCAGCTTTCTGAAGGGGAACACTGAAGCTTTCTTT.

In its sample, this clone was seen a few times. The genes are TRBV6-5 and TRBJ1-2; 7 bases map to TRBD1. V gave up 9 bases and J gave up 5 bases; unmatched junction bases: 6. The CDR3 contains 12 residues. The V gene's germline CDR1 is MNHEY and CDR2 SVGAGI. This CDR3 reads CASTGDQYGYTF. CDR3 bases: TGTGCCAGTACAGGGGACCAATATGGCTACACCTTC.

This clone appeared once. V usage is TRBV27 and J usage is TRBJ1-2; D remains unclear. The V end lost 6 bases, the J end lost 4 bases, and 15 bases lay between the germline ends. The germline V gene encodes CDR1 MNHEY and CDR2 SMNVEV (reference sequence). CDR3 length: 14 amino acids. In DNA form, the CDR3 reads TGTGCCAGCAGCGGAGGGATGGCGTCCTATGGCTACACCTTC. It codes for CASSGGMASYGYTF.

J is TRBJ1-5 and V is TRBV18; no definite D call. This CDR3 has 17 residues. Trimming removed 0 bases from V and 4 bases from J, with 16 bases in between. Germline V gene sequence: CDR1 KGHSH, CDR2 LQKENI. CDR3: CASSPPGETSSNQPQHF. CDR3 DNA: TGTGCCAGCTCACCACCCGGGGAAACATCCTCTAATCAGCCCCAGCATTTT.

V and J are TRBV5-1 and TRBJ2-2; D possibly corresponds to TRBD2 (5 bases). This CDR3 has 15 residues. V lost 0 bases and J 3 bases, leaving 9 bases between the germline ends. The V gene's germline CDR1 is SGHRS and CDR2 YFSETQ. CDR3 in DNA: TGCGCCAGCAGCTTGGCCACAGCGGACACCGGGGAGCTGTTTTTT. The encoded protein is CASSLATADTGELFF.

This chain connects TRBV6-5 to TRBJ2-5; the match to TRBD2 covers 15 bases. The V gene's germline CDR1 is MNHEY and CDR2 SVGAGI. After removal of 5 bases from V and 4 bases from J, the junction contained 2 bases not matched to a gene. The CDR3 sequence is 15 residues long. The CDR3 sequence is CASSKGLAGGETQYF. CDR3 in DNA: TGTGCCAGCAGTAAGGGACTAGCGGGGGGAGAGACCCAGTACTTC.

The chain combines TRBV28 with TRBJ1-3; TRBD1 might be the D (6 bases). V lost 6 bases and J 0 bases, leaving 15 bases between the germline ends. The CDR3 sequence is 16 residues long. Germline lookup yields CDR1 MDHEN and CDR2 SYDVKM. The CDR3 loop reads CASSLTGPSSGNTIYF. CDR3 in DNA: TGTGCCAGCAGCCTGACAGGTCCCAGCTCTGGAAACACCATATATTTT. Drawing the rest from reference TRBV28 and TRBJ1-3, the complete variable domain is DVKVTQSSRYLVKRTGEKVFLECVQDMDHENMFWYRQDPGLGLRLIYFSYDVKMKEKGDIPEGYSVSREKKERFSLILESASTNQTSMYLCASSLTGPSSGNTIYFGEGSWLTVV.

The V and J genes are TRBV6-4 and TRBJ2-3; 7 nucleotides agree with TRBD2. V shed 3 bases, J shed 2 bases, and the junction held 5 bases outside the gene matches. The germline CDR1 and CDR2 sequences are MRHNA and SNTAGT. The CDR3 contains 15 residues. CDR3 nucleotide sequence: TGTGCCAGCAGTGAAACGGGACTATACACAGATACGCAGTATTTT. Residues: CASSETGLYTDTQYF.

The chain couples TRBV4-1 to TRBJ1-3; D remains unclear. Germline V gene sequence: CDR1 MGHRA, CDR2 YSYEKL. Trimming shortened V by 0 bases and J by 0 bases, and 9 bases separated the two germline ends. The CDR3 is made up of 16 amino acids. DNA for the CDR3: TGCGCCAGCAGCCAAGATCCGCAGAGCTCTGGAAACACCATATATTTT. Encoded protein: CASSQDPQSSGNTIYF.

The CDR3 DNA reads as TGTGCCAGCAGTTCCCAAGGGAGCAATCAGCCCCAGCATTTT. As protein: CASSSQGSNQPQHF. V and J are TRBV28 and TRBJ1-5, with D unresolved. The germline V gene encodes CDR1 MDHEN and CDR2 SYDVKM. The germline V and J ends were trimmed by 4 bases and 1 base, with 8 bases remaining between them. This CDR3 is 14 amino acids long.

This chain uses TRBV19 with TRBJ2-2, with TRBD2 matching 7 bases. V gave up 3 bases and J gave up 4 bases; unmatched junction bases: 5. Germline lookup yields CDR1 LNHDA and CDR2 SQIVND (reference sequence). The CDR3 totals 15 residues. The CDR3 loop is CASSIREGPTGELFF. The CDR3 DNA reads TGTGCCAGTAGTATCAGGGAGGGACCCACCGGGGAGCTGTTTTTT.

This chain connects TRBV10-1 to TRBJ2-7, with D perhaps TRBD2 (6 bases). Trimming left V 9 bases short and J 5 bases short, with 11 bases between. Germline-derived CDR1 and CDR2 are WNHNN and SYGVQD (reference sequence). The CDR3 runs to 11 residues. CDR3 region: CARTRGNEQYF. CDR3 DNA: TGCGCCAGAACCCGGGGGAACGAGCAGTACTTC.